Below, 10 T cell receptor beta chains from the same sample are listed, as sequenced in a study of blood T cell repertoires in COVID-19 (TCRdb year 2020). Receptors were amplified or captured by the immunoSEQ multiplex PCR assay. TCRdb retrieved this table from immuneACCESS and kept in-frame rearrangements only. Not all clones are present; in checked studies, unresolved V genes account for under half, and no reason is known for the remainder. The sample table records under 200,000 clones; approximately 80% of these occur just once. The ten largest account for about 12% of the sample. The specimen was PBMCs or T cells enriched from blood (not recorded which). The receptors were sampled from a man aged 50 to 59 who had recovered from COVID-19.

The chain has TRBV6-1 and TRBJ2-1; TRBD2 might be the D (5 bases). The CDR3 length is 16 residues. Looked up from germline, CDR1 is MNHNS and CDR2 is SASEGT. V lost 4 bases to trimming and J lost 1 base, with 14 bases between them. CDR3 DNA: TGTGCCAGCAGTGGCCGGGTACGGGGATCCTACAATGAGCAGTTCTTC. It encodes CASSGRVRGSYNEQFF.

CDR3 in amino acids: CASSRPGQGTNTEAFF. The CDR3 coding sequence is TGCGCCAGCAGCCGTCCCGGACAGGGGACTAACACTGAAGCTTTCTTT. The chain uses TRBV4-1 and TRBJ1-1; TRBD1 matches 9 bases. This CDR3 is built from 16 residues. Germline-derived CDR1 and CDR2 are MGHRA and YSYEKL. The V and J ends lost 4 bases and 2 bases, in that order; junction bases with no gene match: 8.

The chain combines TRBV19 with TRBJ1-1; D unclear. Germline loops: CDR1 LNHDA, CDR2 SQIVND (reference sequence). V lost 4 bases and J lost 4, with 10 bases in between. This CDR3 contains 13 residues. The CDR3 protein is CASSTLVGTEAFF. The CDR3 bases are TGTGCCAGTAGTACCCTGGTCGGCACTGAAGCTTTCTTT.

The rearrangement uses TRBV5-1 and TRBJ1-5, with 9 bases fitting TRBD1. The germline V gene has CDR1 SGHRS and CDR2 YFSETQ. V was pared by 4 bases and J by 4 bases, with 3 bases of the junction left unmatched. There are 14 residues in the CDR3. The CDR3 DNA follows: TGCGCCAGCAGCCTGACAGGGGGGAATCAGCCCCAGCATTTT. It codes for CASSLTGGNQPQHF.

V and J are TRBV20-1 and TRBJ1-2; no firm D call. The germline V and J ends were trimmed by 3 bases and 4 bases, with 9 bases remaining between them. Germline CDR1 DFQATT, CDR2 SNEGSKA (reference sequence). The CDR3 is 12 amino acids. The CDR3 sequence is CSASNPGYGYTF. The CDR3 DNA reads TGCAGTGCTAGTAATCCGGGCTATGGCTACACCTTC.

J is TRBJ1-5 and V is TRBV6-1, with D maybe TRBD1 (5 bases). The V gene lost 3 bases and the J gene lost 3 bases, with 12 bases spanning the gap. This CDR3 is built from 15 residues. The germline V gene encodes CDR1 MNHNS and CDR2 SASEGT. CDR3 in amino acids: CASSEGRQLNQPQHF. The CDR3 DNA follows: TGTGCCAGCAGTGAGGGGCGGCAGCTCAATCAGCCCCAGCATTTT.

In this sample, this clone turned up once. The V and J genes are TRBV18 and TRBJ2-7, with D unresolved. The germline V and J ends were trimmed by 3 bases and 5 bases, with 14 bases remaining between them. The length of the CDR3 is 14 residues. CDR1 KGHSH and CDR2 LQKENI come from the germline V gene. CDR3 coding DNA: TGTGCCAGCTCACCCACCTCTATCCCGGACGAGCAGTACTTC. It codes for CASSPTSIPDEQYF.

This clone has just one count. The genes are TRBV5-5 and TRBJ2-2; TRBD2 agrees at 9 bases. Germline-derived CDR1 and CDR2 are SGHKS and YYEKEE (reference sequence). This CDR3 has 17 amino acids. V gave up 0 bases and J gave up 6 bases; unmatched junction bases: 9. The CDR3 spells CASSLAPLAGYAGELFF. CDR3 bases: TGTGCCAGCAGCTTGGCCCCGCTAGCGGGGTATGCCGGGGAGCTGTTTTTT.

This chain uses TRBV4-1 with TRBJ2-5, with 8 nucleotides matching TRBD2. CDR3 length: 18 amino acids. Per the germline V gene, CDR1 is MGHRA and CDR2 is YSYEKL. J gave up 5 bases and V 1 base, and 15 bases lay outside the gene matches. The CDR3 DNA is TGCGCCAGCAGCCAAGGGTACTACCGGGGGGGCAGTGCGGAGACCCAGTACTTC. Its protein product is CASSQGYYRGGSAETQYF.

The CDR3 DNA reads TGTGCCAGCAGCGTGAGCGGGGGAGTCACAGATACGCAGTATTTT. Translation gives CASSVSGGVTDTQYF. The chain links TRBV9 to TRBJ2-3; TRBD2 aligns across 8 bases. Trimming at V came to 2 bases and at J to 2 bases, leaving 4 bases not matched to a gene. The CDR3 is 15 amino acids. Germline-derived CDR1 and CDR2 are SGDLS and YYNGEE.